These 25 T cell receptor beta chains were all obtained from the same sample, sequenced in a study of graft-versus-host responses after intestinal transplantation (dated by TCRdb to the early 2020s). The library was built by means of the immunoSEQ multiplex PCR assay. Sourced from immuneACCESS, this table was stored by TCRdb with only in-frame sequences that have V and J called. A share of the clones is absent; for the studies checked, an unresolved V gene accounts for under half, and the remainder has no known explanation. Present in this sample are around 50,000 clones, 85% to 90% of which were seen just once. The top ten clonotypes cover around 1.5% of the sample. The sample consisted of PBMCs, taken 26 days after transplant. These receptors were collected from a human patient who received an intestinal transplant, so some T cells may come from the graft donor.

The table lists this clone with a few counts. This chain connects TRBV6-4 to TRBJ1-1, with D unclear. The germline V gene encodes CDR1 MRHNA and CDR2 SNTAGT. The CDR3 has 13 residues. V was shortened by 3 bases and J by 2 bases, with 7 bases between the two germline ends. In DNA form, the CDR3 reads TGTGCCAGCAGTGAGGCGGGAAACACTGAAGCTTTCTTT. Residues: CASSEAGNTEAFF.

The CDR3 sequence is CASSDSGASQPQHF. Here the CDR3 DNA reads TGTGCCAGCAGTGATTCAGGGGCAAGTCAGCCCCAGCATTTT. The chain employs TRBV6-1 and TRBJ1-5; the D gene is possibly TRBD1 (6 bases). Trimming removed 3 bases from V and 6 bases from J, with 12 bases in between. The length of the CDR3 is 14 residues. The germline gives CDR1 MNHNS, CDR2 SASEGT.

A single count supports this clone. V gene TRBV29-1 combines with J gene TRBJ1-2; D is unclear. Germline CDR1 and CDR2: SQVTM and ANQGSEA. V was shortened by 5 bases and J by 3 bases, with 13 bases between the two germline ends. This CDR3 has 13 amino acids. The CDR3 DNA reads as TGCAGCGTTAACCGGGTGGAAGACTATGGCTACACCTTC. This translates into CSVNRVEDYGYTF.

The chain employs TRBV4-1 and TRBJ2-1; D remains ambiguous. The CDR3 runs 14 residues. V lost 4 bases to trimming and J lost 5 bases, with 12 bases between them. Germline CDR1 reads MGHRA; CDR2 reads YSYEKL. The CDR3 bases are TGCGCCAGCAGCCTCCTACGCGGTAACAATGAGCAGTTCTTC. As protein: CASSLLRGNNEQFF.

The chain has TRBV5-6 and TRBJ2-3; 12 nucleotides align to TRBD2. Germline V gene lookup returns CDR1 SGHDT and CDR2 YYEEEE. V was clipped by 1 base and J by 5 bases; unmatched bases: 5. The CDR3 sequence is 16 residues long. The CDR3 loop is CASSLTSGGSGDTQYF. CDR3 bases: TGTGCCAGCAGCTTGACTAGCGGGGGGTCCGGAGATACGCAGTATTTT.

The CDR3 is CASSSLDGISTDTQYF. In nucleotides, the CDR3 is TGTGCCAGCAGTTCCCTAGACGGAATCAGCACAGATACGCAGTATTTT. This chain uses TRBV28 with TRBJ2-3; the D is unclear. Germline assignment: CDR1 MDHEN and CDR2 SYDVKM. Trimming cost V 4 bases and J 0 bases, with 14 bases left between them. This CDR3 region has 16 residues.

The chain carries TRBV5-4 and TRBJ1-2; D gene ambiguous. CDR1 is SGHNT, CDR2 YYREEE, per germline (reference sequence). This CDR3 region has 14 residues. The V and J ends lost 0 bases and 4 bases respectively, with 10 bases between them. This chain's CDR3 is CASSLVAGAYGYTF. In DNA form, the CDR3 reads TGTGCCAGCAGCTTGGTGGCAGGCGCCTATGGCTACACCTTC.

V and J are TRBV27 and TRBJ2-1; 8 nucleotides agree with TRBD2. This CDR3 comprises 15 residues. Germline V gene sequence: CDR1 MNHEY, CDR2 SMNVEV (reference sequence). Trimming at V came to 4 bases and at J to 7 bases, leaving 9 bases not matched to a gene. CDR3 loop: CASSSPGGRLNEQFF. CDR3 nucleotide sequence: TGTGCCAGCAGTTCCCCCGGCGGGAGGCTGAATGAGCAGTTCTTC.

DNA of the CDR3: TGTGCCAGCAGCCACGGACAGGAGGTCCCTAAACTATGGGATCTCTATAATTCACCCCTCCACTTT. Its translation: CASSHGQEVPKLWDLYNSPLHF. This chain connects TRBV28 to TRBJ1-6; 7 bases map to TRBD1. The CDR3 contains 22 residues. V trimming: 6 bases; J trimming: 3 bases; junction bases outside the gene matches: 26. In germline, CDR1 is MDHEN, CDR2 SYDVKM. Full variable domain (outside the CDR3, taken from reference TRBV28 and TRBJ1-6): DVKVTQSSRYLVKRTGEKVFLECVQDMDHENMFWYRQDPGLGLRLIYFSYDVKMKEKGDIPEGYSVSREKKERFSLILESASTNQTSMYLCASSHGQEVPKLWDLYNSPLHFGNGTRLTVT.

In its sample, this clone was seen a few times. The chain carries TRBV18 and TRBJ1-1, with a tentative D call TRBD1 (5 bases). CDR3 length: 15 amino acids. The germline V gene has CDR1 KGHSH and CDR2 LQKENI. Trimming left V 5 bases short and J 4 bases short, with 17 bases between. CDR3 in amino acids: CASSSREGPGTEAFF. In DNA, the CDR3 is TGTGCCAGCTCATCACGGGAGGGGCCTGGCACTGAAGCTTTCTTT.

The V call is TRBV9, the J call TRBJ2-5; D gene uncertain. In germline, CDR1 is SGDLS, CDR2 YYNGEE. CDR3 length equals 14 residues. The ends were cut back, 4 bases at V and 4 bases at J, with 14 bases in the middle. The CDR3 spells CASSRKTIGETQYF. The CDR3, as DNA: TGTGCCAGCAGCCGAAAAACCATCGGAGAGACCCAGTACTTC. The full variable domain, completed using reference TRBV9 and TRBJ2-5, is DSGVTQTPKHLITATGQRVTLRCSPRSGDLSVYWYQQSLDQGLQFLIQYYNGEERAKGNILERFSAQQFPDLHSELNLSSLELGDSALYFCASSRKTIGETQYFGPGTRLLVL.

The chain links TRBV6-1 to TRBJ2-7, with D perhaps matching TRBD2 (6 bases). CDR3 length: 13 residues. The germline V gene encodes CDR1 MNHNS and CDR2 SASEGT. V gave up 6 bases and J gave up 5 bases, with 14 bases separating them. The DNA of the CDR3 is TGTGCCAGCAGCCGACTAGAGAATAACGAGCAGTACGTC. Encoded protein: CASSRLENNEQYV.

The V gene is TRBV4-1, the J gene TRBJ2-1, with 11 bases fitting TRBD1. Germline V gene sequence: CDR1 MGHRA, CDR2 YSYEKL. This CDR3 has 14 amino acids. The V gene end was trimmed by 9 bases and the J gene end by 7 bases; junction bases not matched to a gene: 8. The chain's CDR3 is CASAGTGGQNEQFF. The CDR3 DNA reads TGCGCCAGTGCCGGGACAGGGGGTCAAAATGAGCAGTTCTTC.

The chain is built from TRBV11-2 and TRBJ2-1; 8 nucleotides align to TRBD2. Germline V gene lookup returns CDR1 SGHAT and CDR2 FQNNGV. The J segment lost 7 bases and the V segment lost 2 bases, leaving 10 bases of the junction unmatched. CDR3 length equals 16 residues. CDR3 protein: CASSLLTSDYGNEQFF. The CDR3 bases are TGTGCCAGCAGCTTACTGACTAGCGATTATGGGAATGAGCAGTTCTTC.

The chain has TRBV28 and TRBJ2-4; 9 positions agree with TRBD1. J was trimmed by 6 bases and V by 3 bases; bases with no gene match: 3. The CDR3 sequence is 14 residues long. Germline CDR1 MDHEN, CDR2 SYDVKM. CDR3 DNA: TGTGCCAGCAGTTTCGGGACAGGGAGAAACATTCAGTACTTC. Its protein is CASSFGTGRNIQYF.

This clone was counted between two and nine times. The rearrangement joins TRBV5-4 to TRBJ1-1; the D gene is possibly TRBD1 (5 bases). The germline CDR1 and CDR2 sequences are SGHNT and YYREEE (reference sequence). The length of the CDR3 is 14 residues. V was shortened by 5 bases and J by 3 bases, with 14 bases between the two germline ends. The chain's CDR3 is CASRRTGGDTEAFF. The CDR3 DNA sequence: TGTGCCAGCAGGCGGACGGGAGGGGACACTGAAGCTTTCTTT.

In this sample, this clone turned up a few times. The chain joins TRBV4-1 to TRBJ2-3; TRBD2 aligns across 14 bases. J was trimmed by 2 bases and V by 4 bases; bases with no gene match: 11. The CDR3 runs 19 residues. Germline V CDR1 and CDR2: MGHRA, YSYEKL. CDR3 residues: CASSPRLAGGLQVTDTQYF. DNA for the CDR3: TGCGCCAGCAGCCCCCGACTAGCGGGGGGGCTTCAGGTCACAGATACGCAGTATTTT.

In nucleotides, the CDR3 is TGCAGCGTGCTGACAGGTACGAACACTGAAGCTTTCTTT. Translation gives CSVLTGTNTEAFF. This chain links TRBV29-1 with TRBJ1-1; possibly TRBD1 for D (6 bases). This CDR3 spans 13 amino acids. V dropped 6 bases and J dropped 1 base, with 12 bases sitting between them. Germline V lookup: CDR1 SQVTM, CDR2 ANQGSEA.

The chain uses TRBV6-1 and TRBJ2-1, with 7 bases that match TRBD2. Germline V gene lookup returns CDR1 MNHNS and CDR2 SASEGT. With 0 bases clipped from V and 10 bases from J, the junction kept 15 bases outside the gene matches. The CDR3 is 17 amino acids. The CDR3 protein is CASSEAPGGGRGREQFF. Here the CDR3 DNA reads TGTGCCAGCAGTGAAGCGCCGGGTGGCGGGAGAGGTCGGGAGCAGTTCTTC.

This clone was seen more than once but under ten times. V is TRBV5-6 and J is TRBJ1-2; 7 bases map to TRBD1. Germline V CDR1 and CDR2: SGHDT, YYEEEE. V trimming: 6 bases; J trimming: 2 bases; junction bases outside the gene matches: 7. CDR3 size: 14 residues. The DNA for the CDR3 is TGTGCCAGCACCTCACGACAGGGAAACTATGGCTACACCTTC. Protein sequence: CASTSRQGNYGYTF.

The V gene is TRBV19, the J gene TRBJ1-5; D is ambiguous. CDR1 is LNHDA, CDR2 SQIVND, per germline (reference sequence). V was clipped by 7 bases and J by 0 bases, with 13 bases between them. There are 15 residues in the CDR3. The CDR3 protein is CASTGDGYSNQPQHF. In DNA form, the CDR3 reads TGTGCCAGTACCGGGGATGGCTATAGCAATCAGCCCCAGCATTTT.

The rearrangement uses TRBV5-1 and TRBJ2-2, with TRBD1 matching over 8 bases. CDR1 and CDR2 from the germline V gene are SGHRS and YFSETQ. With V trimmed by 1 base and J by 7 bases, 6 bases remained unmatched. The CDR3 sequence is 15 residues long. CDR3 sequence: CASSLTDRDFGELFF. In DNA form, the CDR3 reads TGCGCCAGCAGCTTGACGGACAGGGACTTCGGGGAGCTGTTTTTT.

This chain connects TRBV27 to TRBJ2-7, with 9 positions matching TRBD2. CDR1 and CDR2 from the germline V gene are MNHEY and SMNVEV (reference sequence). The trim removed 6 bases at V and 7 bases at J, leaving 10 bases unmatched. CDR3 size: 14 residues. The DNA of the CDR3 is TGTGCCAGCAGCCCCGGGACTAGCCCTCTAGAGCAGTACTTC. It encodes CASSPGTSPLEQYF.

This clone appeared once. The rearrangement joins TRBV19 to TRBJ1-5; TRBD1 is a possible D gene (5 bases). This CDR3 comprises 14 residues. Trimming removed 3 bases at V and 3 bases at J, with 9 bases between. The V gene's germline CDR1 is LNHDA and CDR2 SQIVND (reference sequence). CDR3 nucleotide sequence: TGTGCCAGTAGTATCAGGGACTTCAATCAGCCCCAGCATTTT. Amino acids: CASSIRDFNQPQHF.

The gene calls are TRBV15 and TRBJ2-2; 8 bases fit TRBD1. The V segment lost 0 bases and the J segment 5 bases; nucleotides outside the gene matches: 2. CDR3 size: 15 residues. Germline V gene sequence: CDR1 LNHNV, CDR2 YYDKDF (reference sequence). The DNA for the CDR3 is TGTGCCACCAGCAGAGACAGGGGGCTAACCGGGGAGCTGTTTTTT. Translation: CATSRDRGLTGELFF.